The present T cell receptor beta chain was sequenced within a study of shared clonotypes between healthy human individuals. Study-level results: For naive CD4 cells, 4% to 6% of clonotypes were shared across a handful of donors. A small donor pool kept down the genetic and exposure-history diversity that was represented.

A note on this clone: The antigen is not known.

Positive CCR7 selection of CD45RO-negative cells yielded the naive CD8 cells, and terminally differentiated effector memory CD45RA+ cells were excluded. Germline lookup yields CDR1 SGHVS and CDR2 FQNEAQ. The CDR3 is 15 amino acids. V shed 2 bases and J shed 6 bases, with 17 bases lying between them. TCRdb's copy holds only in-frame clones and misses some; the assay was immunoSEQ multiplex PCR. The repertoire holds approximately 1.9 million clones, with approximately 92% as singletons. The sample consisted of naive CD8+ T cells from PBMCs. V and J are TRBV7-8 and TRBJ2-7, with D tentatively TRBD1 or TRBD2 (5 bases each). This clonotype originated in a young man in good health. Some clones in this sample may be carry-over from other donors' samples. The CDR3 region has the DNA TGTGCCAGCAGCTTAAGGGGTCCAGCGGAGTCCGAGCAGTACTTC. Protein: CASSLRGPAESEQYF.